Below are 20 T cell receptor beta chains sequenced from a single sample in a study of blood T cell repertoires in COVID-19. The table came from immunoSEQ multiplex PCR; TCRdb's copy has only in-frame clones and leaves some out. Seen here are approximately 180,000 clones, approximately 89% observed once, and the top ten hold about 2.1%. What was sequenced was PBMCs or T cells enriched from blood (not recorded which). Source of these receptors: a middle-aged woman with acute COVID-19.

The CDR3 protein is CASSRYSTGGEGTEAFF. In DNA, the CDR3 is TGTGCCAGCTCACGTTACAGTACAGGGGGCGAGGGCACTGAAGCTTTCTTT. The V gene is TRBV18, the J gene TRBJ1-1, with 9 bases matching TRBD1. Germline V gene lookup returns CDR1 KGHSH and CDR2 LQKENI. The CDR3 has 17 residues. The V gene end was trimmed by 4 bases and the J gene end by 4 bases; junction bases not matched to a gene: 13.

This rearrangement joins TRBV19 to TRBJ1-5, with 8 bases identical to TRBD1. V shed 6 bases, J shed 5 bases, and the junction held 9 bases outside the gene matches. In germline, CDR1 is LNHDA, CDR2 SQIVND (reference sequence). The CDR3 consists of 15 residues. The CDR3 region has the DNA TGTGCCAGTAGAAGGACAGGGAACTCGGATCAGCCCCAGCATTTT. Its protein product is CASRRTGNSDQPQHF.

The chain has TRBV10-3 and TRBJ2-2; no reliable D call. CDR1 is ENHRY, CDR2 SYGVKD, per germline. V lost 4 bases and J 5 bases, leaving 5 bases between the germline ends. This CDR3 spans 12 amino acids. The CDR3 loop is CAISVATGELFF. The CDR3 nucleotides are TGTGCCATCAGTGTAGCTACCGGGGAGCTGTTTTTT.

The V and J genes are TRBV5-6 and TRBJ1-3; a possible D gene is TRBD1 (5 bases). The CDR3 covers 14 residues. Between the trimmed V and J ends, which lost 7 bases and 7 bases, there was a span of 18 bases. In germline, CDR1 is SGHDT, CDR2 YYEEEE. In DNA, the CDR3 is TGTGCCAGCGCTGTGTGGGACTTTAGGAACACCATATATTTT. Its protein is CASAVWDFRNTIYF.

The chain employs TRBV5-1 and TRBJ2-1; 9 bases agree with TRBD2. The CDR3 spans 16 residues. V trimming: 2 bases; J trimming: 10 bases; junction bases outside the gene matches: 13. Looked up from germline, CDR1 is SGHRS and CDR2 is YFSETQ. This CDR3 is CASSFSGAGGPREQFF. DNA of the CDR3: TGCGCCAGCAGCTTTTCAGGGGCGGGAGGGCCTCGGGAGCAGTTCTTC.

The chain carries TRBV5-5 and TRBJ2-5, with D unresolved. This CDR3 spans 14 amino acids. V was cut by 2 bases and J by 4 bases, with 12 bases left in between. Germline assignment: CDR1 SGHKS and CDR2 YYEKEE (reference sequence). The CDR3 DNA sequence: TGTGCCAGCAGCTTCGGGTCCTACATAGAGACCCAGTACTTC. Amino acids: CASSFGSYIETQYF.

This clone came up a few times. In DNA, the CDR3 is TGTGCCAGCAGTTACTCCCCTACGGGACTGACCTACAATGAGCAGTTCTTC. Its translation is CASSYSPTGLTYNEQFF. This rearrangement joins TRBV6-2 or TRBV6-3 to TRBJ2-1, with D possibly being TRBD2 (6 bases). The CDR3 runs 17 residues. The ends were cut back, 0 bases at V and 2 bases at J, with 14 bases in the middle. The V gene's germline CDR1 is MNHEY and CDR2 SVGEGT.

The rearrangement uses TRBV2 and TRBJ2-2; D gene ambiguous. CDR3 length equals 15 residues. The germline V gene has CDR1 SNHLY and CDR2 FYNNEI. The V end was cut by 3 bases, the J end by 0 bases, with 8 bases between. CDR3 protein: CASSDRATNTGELFF. In nucleotides, the CDR3 is TGTGCCAGCAGTGATCGTGCTACGAACACCGGGGAGCTGTTTTTT.

In DNA form, the CDR3 reads TGCGCCAGCAGCTTGGAAGGAGGTTGGAAAACTGAAGCTTTCTTT. Translating gives CASSLEGGWKTEAFF. The gene calls are TRBV5-1 and TRBJ1-1; D call uncertain. Trimming shortened V by 0 bases and J by 5 bases, and 14 bases separated the two germline ends. CDR1 is SGHRS and CDR2 is YFSETQ in the germline V gene. The CDR3 covers 15 residues.

In its sample, this clone was seen once. The chain couples TRBV30 to TRBJ2-4; TRBD2 matches at 12 bases. The CDR3 contains 14 residues. The V segment lost 3 bases and the J segment 9 bases; nucleotides outside the gene matches: 6. Looked up from germline, CDR1 is GTSNPN and CDR2 is SVGIG (reference sequence). The CDR3 here is CAWSQLAGGSIQYF. CDR3 DNA: TGTGCCTGGAGCCAACTAGCGGGGGGTAGCATTCAGTACTTC.

This clone has a single count. The V gene is TRBV6-5, the J gene TRBJ2-2, with 8 bases fitting TRBD1. The CDR3 runs to 15 residues. Losses at the gene ends were 5 bases for V and 0 bases for J; bases not matched to a gene: 2. Germline CDR1 and CDR2: MNHEY and SVGAGI. Here the CDR3 reads CASSRTGSNTGELFF. For the CDR3, the DNA is TGTGCCAGCAGTCGGACAGGGTCGAACACCGGGGAGCTGTTTTTT.

The gene calls are TRBV7-9 and TRBJ2-3; TRBD2 might be the D (5 bases). V was trimmed by 6 bases and J by 4 bases, leaving 17 bases between them. CDR1 is SEHNR, CDR2 FQNEAQ, per germline (reference sequence). There are 15 residues in the CDR3. The CDR3 nucleotides are TGTGCCAGCAGGTCGAGGGCAGGTCCATCAGATACGCAGTATTTT. This sequence encodes CASRSRAGPSDTQYF.

The chain carries TRBV6-1 and TRBJ2-5, with D perhaps matching TRBD2 (6 bases). The CDR3 consists of 12 residues. CDR1 and CDR2 from the germline V gene are MNHNS and SASEGT. The V and J ends lost 1 base and 7 bases respectively, with 7 bases between them. The CDR3 DNA reads as TGTGCCAGCAGTGAAGGGGGAGGGACCCAGTACTTC. This encodes CASSEGGGTQYF.

The gene calls are TRBV5-1 and TRBJ2-3; D is ambiguous. The CDR3 spans 12 residues. Germline V lookup: CDR1 SGHRS, CDR2 YFSETQ. The V and J ends lost 5 bases and 2 bases respectively, with 6 bases between them. The CDR3 DNA is TGCGCCAGCAGACAAGACACAGATACGCAGTATTTT. Translation: CASRQDTDTQYF.

The chain links TRBV28 to TRBJ1-4; D unclear. CDR3 length equals 16 residues. Per the germline V gene, CDR1 is MDHEN and CDR2 is SYDVKM. V was pared by 5 bases and J by 4 bases, with 17 bases between. As DNA, the CDR3 is TGTGCCAGCAGTGGAGGCGGCGGGTCGAGTAATGAAAAACTGTTTTTT. It is translated as CASSGGGGSSNEKLFF. Complete variable domain (other parts from reference TRBV28 and TRBJ1-4): DVKVTQSSRYLVKRTGEKVFLECVQDMDHENMFWYRQDPGLGLRLIYFSYDVKMKEKGDIPEGYSVSREKKERFSLILESASTNQTSMYLCASSGGGGSSNEKLFFGSGTQLSVL.

The rearrangement uses TRBV30 and TRBJ1-3; maybe TRBD1 (5 bases). Germline-derived CDR1 and CDR2 are GTSNPN and SVGIG (reference sequence). The CDR3 covers 12 residues. The V end was cut by 8 bases, the J end by 6 bases, with 14 bases between. The CDR3 protein is CARQTAENTIYF. CDR3 bases: TGTGCCCGCCAGACAGCCGAAAACACCATATATTTT.

V usage is TRBV29-1 and J usage is TRBJ1-1, with 7 bases lining up with TRBD1. The V and J ends lost 6 bases and 1 base, in that order; junction bases with no gene match: 2. The CDR3 runs 12 residues. Germline CDR1 SQVTM, CDR2 ANQGSEA. CDR3 sequence: CSVGQANTEAFF. The DNA for the CDR3 is TGCAGCGTAGGACAGGCGAACACTGAAGCTTTCTTT. Full variable domain (remainder filled in from reference TRBV29-1 and TRBJ1-1): SAVISQKPSRDICQRGTSLTIQCQVDSQVTMMFWYRQQPGQSLTLIATANQGSEATYESGFVIDKFPISRPNLTFSTLTVSNMSPEDSSIYLCSVGQANTEAFFGQGTRLTVV.

The chain is built from TRBV19 and TRBJ2-2, with a weak D call TRBD1 (5 bases). The germline V and J ends were trimmed by 3 bases and 7 bases, with 15 bases remaining between them. Germline values: CDR1 LNHDA, CDR2 SQIVND (reference sequence). There are 15 residues in the CDR3. CDR3 nucleotide sequence: TGTGCCAGTAGTATTAGTAGGGAAGGACACGGGGAGCTGTTTTTT. Translation gives CASSISREGHGELFF.

The chain recombines TRBV5-5 with TRBJ2-7, with a weak D call TRBD1 (7 bases). The CDR3 runs 14 residues. With 5 bases removed from V and 2 bases from J, the gap between germline ends came to 14 bases. Germline V gene sequence: CDR1 SGHKS, CDR2 YYEKEE (reference sequence). The CDR3 loop is CASRGGTATYEQYF. The CDR3 coding sequence is TGTGCCAGCAGAGGCGGGACAGCCACCTACGAGCAGTACTTC.

This chain joins TRBV29-1 and TRBJ2-2; possible D gene TRBD2, 6 bases. The V gene's germline CDR1 is SQVTM and CDR2 ANQGSEA. V lost 7 bases and J 5 bases, leaving 20 bases between the germline ends. The CDR3 has 15 residues. CDR3 coding DNA: TGCAGCGCAAGCCGGGATTTGGAGGGGACCGGGGAGCTGTTTTTT. Translated: CSASRDLEGTGELFF.